This T cell receptor beta chain emerged from a study of siplizumab effects on memory and regulatory T cells. Comment on this clone: Antigen specificity is unknown.

Assayed TCR templates numbered about 10^5 for each sample. Libraries were prepared by immunoSEQ multiplex PCR; TCRdb keeps only in-frame clonotypes and omits some of them. The sample contains 100,000 or so clones, 93% of which appear only once. The study's findings and limits: The mean Treg-derived percentage of mappable alloreactive CD4+ clones was about 70% with siplizumab compared with under 30% in controls.

This sequence was found in a human donor in good health. Sequenced sample: CD4+ T cells sorted from blood.

This chain's CDR3 is CASSVVATGELFF. CDR3 DNA: TGTGCCAGCAGCGTAGTTGCAACCGGGGAGCTGTTTTTT. This rearrangement joins TRBV9 to TRBJ2-2, with D uncertain. The CDR3 is made up of 13 amino acids. Germline assignment: CDR1 SGDLS and CDR2 YYNGEE. V dropped 0 bases and J dropped 5 bases, with 5 bases sitting between them. The whole variable domain, filled in from reference TRBV9 and TRBJ2-2, reads DSGVTQTPKHLITATGQRVTLRCSPRSGDLSVYWYQQSLDQGLQFLIQYYNGEERAKGNILERFSAQQFPDLHSELNLSSLELGDSALYFCASSVVATGELFFGEGSRLTVL.